This T cell receptor beta chain was obtained from a study of blood T cell repertoires in COVID-19. For the study at large: The study drew acute and convalescent COVID-19 samples from the United States, Italy and Spain. Sources were T cells, B-cell-depleted T cells, or PBMCs; the material itself was cDNA or gDNA.

Trimming removed 6 bases at V and 4 bases at J, with 10 bases between. The CDR3 totals 13 residues. Sequenced by immunoSEQ multiplex PCR; TCRdb stores in-frame clones only, minus some. The repertoire consists of over 150,000 clones, with about four fifths occurring once and the leading ten covering about 19%. Source material: peripheral blood. This TCR derives from a woman in her seventies who had recovered from COVID-19. The chain uses TRBV12-3 or TRBV12-4 and TRBJ2-4, with D perhaps matching TRBD1 (5 bases). The CDR3: CASSPDRKNIQYF. DNA of the CDR3: TGTGCCAGCAGCCCAGACAGAAAAAACATTCAGTACTTC.